The TCR beta chain described here comes from a study of blood T cell repertoires in COVID-19. In the original processing: Amplification with reference gene primers provided the estimates of nucleated cell counts. Produced via immunoSEQ multiplex PCR; TCRdb's table is partial and in-frame only. V and J calls and clone size are as listed in that table; D and trimming were resolved from the DNA. The sample yields roughly 230,000 clones, approximately 81% seen once. The sequence was obtained from a woman aged 80 or older with acute or convalescent COVID-19. Material for sequencing was peripheral blood.

The CDR3 region has the DNA TGTGCCAGCAGTGATCCCGGGCAGTACAGGGGGGATGAGCAGTTCTTC. Amino acid sequence: CASSDPGQYRGDEQFF. The rearrangement links TRBV6-1 to TRBJ2-1; TRBD1 agrees at 8 bases. Germline CDR1 reads MNHNS; CDR2 reads SASEGT. The J segment lost 8 bases and the V segment lost 3 bases, leaving 12 bases of the junction unmatched. The CDR3 has 16 amino acids.